This T cell receptor beta chain was captured by sequencing in a study of T cell responses to AZD1222 COVID-19 vaccine. Regarding the study as a whole: Targeting of unmutated variant regions was reportedly seen in nearly half of spike-specific TCRs.

A remark on this clone: Its antigen is not identified.

The table came from immunoSEQ multiplex PCR; TCRdb's copy has only in-frame clones and leaves some out. The sample has around 170,000 clones; about nine tenths are singletons. Trimming shortened V by 8 bases and J by 6 bases, and 11 bases separated the two germline ends. The CDR3 consists of 12 residues. Germline assignment: CDR1 MDHEN and CDR2 SYDVKM. The rearrangement uses TRBV28 and TRBJ1-5; D perhaps matches TRBD1 (5 bases). The TCR comes from an adult in good health. The sequences come from peripheral blood, collected on day 0 of AZD1222 vaccination. The CDR3 loop is CASLSGGQPQHF. In DNA, the CDR3 is TGTGCCAGCCTATCGGGGGGTCAGCCCCAGCATTTT.